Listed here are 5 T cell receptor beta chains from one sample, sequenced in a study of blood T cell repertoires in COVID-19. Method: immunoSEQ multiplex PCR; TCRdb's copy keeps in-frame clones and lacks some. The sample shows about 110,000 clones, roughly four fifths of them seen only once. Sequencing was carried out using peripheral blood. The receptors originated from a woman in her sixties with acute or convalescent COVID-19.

The CDR3 here is CASSQVSGSQETQYF. As DNA, the CDR3 is TGTGCCAGCAGCCAAGTGAGCGGGTCCCAAGAGACCCAGTACTTC. V gene TRBV4-2 combines with J gene TRBJ2-5, with TRBD2 as a possible D gene (6 bases). Germline CDR1 reads LGHNA; CDR2 reads YNFKEQ. The length of the CDR3 is 15 residues. V dropped 1 base and J dropped 1 base, with 10 bases sitting between them.

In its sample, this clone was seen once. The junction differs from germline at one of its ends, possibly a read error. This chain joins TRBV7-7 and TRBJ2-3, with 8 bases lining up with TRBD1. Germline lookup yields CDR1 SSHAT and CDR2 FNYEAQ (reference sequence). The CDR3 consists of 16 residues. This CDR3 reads CASSLGGDRRTDTQYF. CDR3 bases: TGTGCTAGCAGCTTAGGAGGGGACAGGCGAACAGATACGCAGTATTTT.

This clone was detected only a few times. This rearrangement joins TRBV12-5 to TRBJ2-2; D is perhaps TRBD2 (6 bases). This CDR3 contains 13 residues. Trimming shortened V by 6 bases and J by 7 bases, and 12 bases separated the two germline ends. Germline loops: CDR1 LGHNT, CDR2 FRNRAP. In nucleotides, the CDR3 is TGTGCTAGTGGCCCCGGGACTTTCGGGGAGCTGTTTTTT. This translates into CASGPGTFGELFF.

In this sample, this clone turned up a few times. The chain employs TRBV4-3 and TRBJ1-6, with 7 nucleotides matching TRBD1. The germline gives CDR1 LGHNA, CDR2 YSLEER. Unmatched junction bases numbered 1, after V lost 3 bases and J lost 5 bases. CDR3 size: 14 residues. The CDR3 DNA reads TGCGCCAGCAGCCAGGGGACAGATAATTCACCCCTCCACTTT. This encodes CASSQGTDNSPLHF.

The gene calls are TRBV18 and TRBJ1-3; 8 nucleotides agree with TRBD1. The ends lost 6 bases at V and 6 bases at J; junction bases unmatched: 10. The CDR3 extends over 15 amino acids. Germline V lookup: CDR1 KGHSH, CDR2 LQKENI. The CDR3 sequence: CASSSDRGSVNTIYF. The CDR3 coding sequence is TGTGCCAGCTCTTCCGACAGGGGAAGTGTAAACACCATATATTTT.